The 25 T cell receptor beta chains below were found in one sample sequenced in a study of neurological immune-mediated disorders. In TCRdb, the 5' RACE reads were re-called with MiXCR into one record per CDR3 protein. The sample shows about 81,000 distinct CDR3 sequences, about 4.5% of them seen only once. The time point here: longitudinal time-point 3. The source material was PBMCs. The receptor source for this set is an older woman with multiple sclerosis.

In this sample, this clonotype turned up many times. The chain has TRBV28 and TRBJ2-1; 8 bases match TRBD1. The germline V gene has CDR1 MDHEN and CDR2 SYDVKM. CDR3 length equals 13 residues. V was clipped by 5 bases and J by 7 bases; unmatched bases: 4. CDR3 sequence: CASSPDRANEQFF. The DNA for the CDR3 is TGTGCCAGCAGTCCGGACAGGGCAAATGAGCAGTTCTTC.

At least ten counts were recorded for this clonotype. The chain couples TRBV29-1 to TRBJ1-5; weak D call: TRBD1 (6 bases). The CDR3 runs 13 residues. The V gene's germline CDR1 is SQVTM and CDR2 ANQGSEA. Trimming pared 5 bases from V and 0 bases from J, leaving 8 bases between. This chain's CDR3 is CSVQGYSNQPQHF. The DNA for the CDR3 is TGCAGCGTTCAGGGGTATAGCAATCAGCCCCAGCATTTT.

Ten or more counts support this clonotype. The chain has TRBV27 and TRBJ1-1; D not certain. Trimming removed 5 bases at V and 2 bases at J, with 3 bases between. The germline gives CDR1 MNHEY, CDR2 SMNVEV (reference sequence). The CDR3 runs to 11 residues. The CDR3 protein is CASSRNTEAFF. The CDR3 DNA is TGTGCCAGCAGTCGAAACACTGAAGCTTTCTTT.

This clonotype appeared many times. The chain links TRBV12-3 or TRBV12-4 to TRBJ1-2; D uncertain. The CDR3 extends over 17 amino acids. Trimming took off 5 bases at V and 4 bases at J, with 23 bases between the two ends. Written as DNA, the CDR3 is TGTGCCAGCAGTGCCAATCTACCCCGTCTTCGACCCTATGGCTACACCTTC. Amino acids: CASSANLPRLRPYGYTF.

This clonotype showed up many times. V usage is TRBV20-1 and J usage is TRBJ1-4, with D possibly matching TRBD1 (5 bases). The V gene's germline CDR1 is DFQATT and CDR2 SNEGSKA (reference sequence). The CDR3 covers 12 residues. V was trimmed by 0 bases and J by 9 bases, leaving 8 bases between them. CDR3 coding DNA: TGCAGTGCTAGAGAACAGGATCAAAAACTGTTTTTT. As protein: CSAREQDQKLFF.

This clonotype was seen repeatedly, ten times or more. The gene calls are TRBV15 and TRBJ1-2; 8 positions match TRBD1. Germline assignment: CDR1 LNHNV and CDR2 YYDKDF (reference sequence). The CDR3 totals 15 residues. J was trimmed by 6 bases and V by 0 bases; bases with no gene match: 6. CDR3 in DNA: TGTGCCACCAGCAGAGAAGGTCAGGGGGCGCATGGCTACACCTTC. Amino acids: CATSREGQGAHGYTF.

V usage is TRBV27 and J usage is TRBJ2-7, with D possibly TRBD2 on 5 matching bases. This CDR3 has 16 amino acids. Germline assignment: CDR1 MNHEY and CDR2 SMNVEV (reference sequence). The germline V and J ends were trimmed by 2 bases and 0 bases, with 14 bases remaining between them. The CDR3 bases are TGTGCCAGCAGTTTAATGCGGGTAGGACTCTCCTACGAGCAGTACTTC. It specifies CASSLMRVGLSYEQYF.

This clonotype was seen many times. The genes are TRBV20-1 and TRBJ1-6, with a possible D match to TRBD1 (5 bases). This CDR3 is built from 14 residues. The V end was cut by 3 bases, the J end by 5 bases, with 11 bases between. Germline lookup yields CDR1 DFQATT and CDR2 SNEGSKA (reference sequence). The CDR3 DNA is TGCAGTGCTAGGCCCGGGGCACATAATTCACCCCTCCACTTT. This encodes CSARPGAHNSPLHF.

This clonotype was seen many times. CDR3 bases: TGTGCCAGCAGGGACCCGGGACAGTTCAATCAGCCCCAGCATTTT. Translated, it gives CASRDPGQFNQPQHF. J is TRBJ1-5 and V is TRBV7-2; 7 nucleotides align to TRBD1. V was clipped by 6 bases and J by 3 bases; unmatched bases: 8. The CDR3 has 15 amino acids. The germline V gene has CDR1 SGHTA and CDR2 FQGNSA.

This clonotype has more than one count but fewer than ten. This chain connects TRBV5-3 to TRBJ2-2, with a tentative D call TRBD1 (5 bases). TRBV5-3 is known as an ORF, though its function is uncertain. This CDR3 contains 19 residues. Trimming left V 0 bases short and J 4 bases short, with 22 bases between. The CDR3 coding sequence is TGTGCCAGAAGCTTGGTGCGGACACCCAACGGTACGGGCACCGGGGAGCTGTTTTTT. Residues: CARSLVRTPNGTGTGELFF.

This clonotype was seen at least ten times. The gene calls are TRBV5-4 and TRBJ2-3; 7 nucleotides line up with TRBD1. The J segment lost 4 bases and the V segment lost 3 bases, leaving 5 bases of the junction unmatched. CDR1 is SGHNT and CDR2 is YYREEE in the germline V gene (reference sequence). The CDR3 spans 14 residues. CDR3 bases: TGTGCCAGCAGCTATGACAGGGTCCCAGATACGCAGTATTTT. This gives the protein CASSYDRVPDTQYF.

This clonotype has a count of ten or more. V gene TRBV12-3 or TRBV12-4 combines with J gene TRBJ1-4, with 8 nucleotides matching TRBD1. The CDR3 totals 14 residues. The V and J ends lost 6 bases and 8 bases, in that order; junction bases with no gene match: 8. In nucleotides, the CDR3 is TGTGCCAGCAGCCTGAACGGACAGGGAGAAAAACTGTTTTTT. Translation: CASSLNGQGEKLFF.

The genes are TRBV6-1 and TRBJ1-4; D possibly corresponds to TRBD1 (6 bases). V was trimmed by 4 bases and J by 3 bases, leaving 24 bases between them. This CDR3 contains 19 residues. The V gene's germline CDR1 is MNHNS and CDR2 SASEGT. CDR3 protein: CASSGARGTGKIANEKLFF. The CDR3 nucleotides read TGTGCCAGCAGTGGAGCAAGGGGTACAGGGAAGATCGCTAATGAAAAACTGTTTTTT.

This clonotype was recorded once. A read error is possible here, since a much larger clone lies one base away. The J gene is TRBJ1-2, the V gene TRBV28; D unresolved. This CDR3 spans 12 amino acids. V lost 8 bases and J lost 3, with 10 bases in between. The V gene's germline CDR1 is MDHEN and CDR2 SYDVKM. The CDR3 protein is CASQRPYYGYTF. The DNA for the CDR3 is TGTGCCAGCCAGAGGCCGTACTATGGCTACACCTTC.

This clonotype was seen repeatedly, ten times or more. The chain joins TRBV24-1 to TRBJ1-3; no clear D. V was cut by 4 bases and J by 0 bases, with 12 bases left in between. Germline assignment: CDR1 KGHDR and CDR2 SFDVKD. This CDR3 has 16 amino acids. The CDR3 is CATSDPTKSSGNTIYF. As DNA, the CDR3 is TGTGCCACCAGTGACCCAACAAAATCCTCTGGAAACACCATATATTTT.

This clonotype was counted at least ten times. This chain links TRBV4-1 with TRBJ2-7, with 8 bases that match TRBD1. With V trimmed by 0 bases and J by 7 bases, 8 bases remained unmatched. The V gene's germline CDR1 is MGHRA and CDR2 YSYEKL. CDR3 length equals 15 residues. The CDR3 region has the DNA TGCGCCAGCAGCCAAGAGGCCAGGGGGCGAGGAGAGCAGTACTTC. Its translation is CASSQEARGRGEQYF.

The sample holds many counts of this clonotype. The chain recombines TRBV12-3 or TRBV12-4 with TRBJ1-2, with D hard to call. V was trimmed by 6 bases and J by 4 bases, leaving 9 bases between them. This CDR3 contains 12 residues. CDR3 amino acids: CASSPDLYGYTF. The DNA of the CDR3 is TGTGCCAGCAGCCCAGACCTCTATGGCTACACCTTC.

This clonotype was picked up many times. The chain combines TRBV4-2 with TRBJ2-7; D tentatively reads TRBD1 or TRBD2 (5 bases each). V lost 0 bases to trimming and J lost 7 bases, with 22 bases between them. CDR1 is LGHNA and CDR2 is YNFKEQ in the germline V gene. This CDR3 spans 17 amino acids. The CDR3 spells CASSQEGAGTAAWEQYF. The CDR3 region has the DNA TGTGCCAGCAGCCAAGAGGGAGCCGGGACCGCCGCCTGGGAGCAGTACTTC.

This clonotype has ten or more counts. The chain combines TRBV20-1 with TRBJ1-1, with 10 bases identical to TRBD1. Germline lookup yields CDR1 DFQATT and CDR2 SNEGSKA (reference sequence). This CDR3 has 13 amino acids. V shed 5 bases, J shed 4 bases, and the junction held 4 bases outside the gene matches. The CDR3 reads CSARTGGLTEAFF. Written as DNA, the CDR3 is TGCAGTGCTCGGACAGGGGGACTCACTGAAGCTTTCTTT.

In this sample, this clonotype turned up many times. The gene calls are TRBV28 and TRBJ1-2; D is possibly TRBD1 (6 bases). Germline CDR1 is MDHEN and CDR2 is SYDVKM. V gave up 8 bases and J gave up 4 bases, with 20 bases separating them. The CDR3 consists of 15 residues. Here the CDR3 reads CASGTTGGSGYGYTF. In nucleotides, the CDR3 is TGTGCCAGCGGAACGACAGGAGGCTCCGGCTATGGCTACACCTTC.

V and J are TRBV30 and TRBJ2-7; TRBD1 aligns across 7 bases. V lost 5 bases and J lost 2; bases outside the gene matches: 6. This CDR3 has 13 amino acids. Per the germline V gene, CDR1 is GTSNPN and CDR2 is SVGIG (reference sequence). The CDR3 nucleotides are TGTGCCTGGGCGACAGGGTTGGCCTACGAGCAGTACTTC. Translating it yields CAWATGLAYEQYF. The full variable domain, in which reference TRBV30 and TRBJ2-7 provide the parts outside the CDR3, is SQTIHQWPATLVQPVGSPLSLECTVEGTSNPNLYWYRQAAGRGLQLLFYSVGIGQISSEVPQNLSASRPQDRQFILSSKKLLLSDSGFYLCAWATGLAYEQYFGPGTRLTVT.

This clonotype has a count of ten or more. This chain links TRBV3-1 with TRBJ2-2, with D possibly matching TRBD1 (5 bases). Trimming removed 4 bases from V and 1 base from J, with 13 bases in between. CDR3 length: 16 amino acids. Germline V CDR1 and CDR2: LGHDT, YNNKEL (reference sequence). CDR3 DNA sequence: TGTGCCAGCAGCCGTTTAGGGGCGAAGAACACCGGGGAGCTGTTTTTT. Translation: CASSRLGAKNTGELFF.

This clonotype was detected many times. The V and J genes are TRBV24-1 and TRBJ2-1; 15 bases agree with TRBD2. Germline loops: CDR1 KGHDR, CDR2 SFDVKD. The J segment lost 0 bases and the V segment lost 4 bases, leaving 3 bases of the junction unmatched. The CDR3 length is 18 residues. The CDR3 sequence is CATSDGLAGGSSYNEQFF. The CDR3 bases are TGTGCCACCAGTGACGGACTAGCGGGGGGGAGCTCCTACAATGAGCAGTTCTTC.

This clonotype occurred many times. CDR3 coding DNA: TGCAGCGACTCTTCAGGCTACAATGAGCAGTTCTTC. Translated, it gives CSDSSGYNEQFF. The rearrangement joins TRBV29-1 to TRBJ2-1; unclear D gene. The CDR3 sequence is 12 residues long. The germline gives CDR1 SQVTM, CDR2 ANQGSEA. Trimming stripped 7 bases from V and 3 bases from J, with 10 bases between.

This clonotype was seen a few times. The V gene is TRBV20-1, the J gene TRBJ2-7, with 7 bases identical to TRBD1. Germline V CDR1 and CDR2: DFQATT, SNEGSKA (reference sequence). The CDR3 is 13 residues long. The chain's CDR3 is CRADRVGMYEQYF. The CDR3 nucleotides are TGCAGGGCCGACAGGGTGGGAATGTACGAGCAGTACTTC.